The TCR beta chain under discussion was sequenced for a study of blood T cell repertoires in COVID-19. With 8 bases clipped from V and 6 bases from J, the junction kept 7 bases outside the gene matches. The CDR3 loop spans 12 amino acids. Germline V gene lookup returns CDR1 MNHEY and CDR2 SMNVEV (reference sequence). How the authors handled the data: Nucleated cell number was recorded as an estimate derived from reference gene primer amplification. Clones were read by immunoSEQ multiplex PCR, and TCRdb kept only the in-frame ones, dropping some. D and trimming were read from the DNA, whereas the V and J calls and clone size are those reported in that table. This sample has under 300,000 clones, with about 86% found just once.

The sample taken for sequencing was peripheral blood. This TCR was sampled from a man aged 18 to 30 with active or convalescent COVID-19. The V gene is TRBV27, the J gene TRBJ2-7; 7 bases line up with TRBD2. The CDR3 loop reads CASRTPSGEQYF. The CDR3 nucleotides read TGTGCCAGCCGTACCCCTAGCGGCGAGCAGTACTTC.